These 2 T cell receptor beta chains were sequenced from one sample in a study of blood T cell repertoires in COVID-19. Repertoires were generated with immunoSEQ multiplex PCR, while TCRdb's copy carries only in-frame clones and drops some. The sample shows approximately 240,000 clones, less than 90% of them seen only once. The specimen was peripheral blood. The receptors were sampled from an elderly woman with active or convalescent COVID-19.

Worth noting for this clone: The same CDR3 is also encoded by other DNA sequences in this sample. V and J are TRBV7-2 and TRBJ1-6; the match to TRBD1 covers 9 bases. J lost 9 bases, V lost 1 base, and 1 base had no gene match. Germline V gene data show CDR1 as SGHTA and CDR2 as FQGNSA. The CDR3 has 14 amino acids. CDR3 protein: CASSLDRGRSPLHF. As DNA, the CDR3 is TGTGCCAGCAGCTTAGACAGGGGGCGTTCACCCCTCCACTTT.

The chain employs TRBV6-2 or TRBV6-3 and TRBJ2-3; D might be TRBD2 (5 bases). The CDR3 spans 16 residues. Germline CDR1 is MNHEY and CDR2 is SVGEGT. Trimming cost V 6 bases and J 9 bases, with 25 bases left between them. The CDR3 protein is CASSLRTAPSRMTQYF. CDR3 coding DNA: TGTGCCAGCAGCCTCCGGACTGCGCCGAGTCGGATGACGCAGTATTTT.